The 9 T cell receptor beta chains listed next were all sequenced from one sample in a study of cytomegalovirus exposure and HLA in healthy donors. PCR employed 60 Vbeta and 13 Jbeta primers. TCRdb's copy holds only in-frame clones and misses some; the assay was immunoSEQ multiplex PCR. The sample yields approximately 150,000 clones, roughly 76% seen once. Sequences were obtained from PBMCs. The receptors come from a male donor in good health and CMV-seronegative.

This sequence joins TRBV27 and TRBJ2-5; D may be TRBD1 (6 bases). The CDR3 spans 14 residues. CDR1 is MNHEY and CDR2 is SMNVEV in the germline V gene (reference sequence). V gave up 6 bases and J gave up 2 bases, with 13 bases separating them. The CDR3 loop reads CASSRGHKQETQYF. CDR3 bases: TGTGCCAGCAGCCGGGGACACAAACAAGAGACCCAGTACTTC.

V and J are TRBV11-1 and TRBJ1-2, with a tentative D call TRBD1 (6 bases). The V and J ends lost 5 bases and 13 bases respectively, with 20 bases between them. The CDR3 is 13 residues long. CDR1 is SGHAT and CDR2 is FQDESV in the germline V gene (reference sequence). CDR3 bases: TGTGCCAGCAGCCAAACCCGAAACAGGGTTTGCACCTTC. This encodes CASSQTRNRVCTF.

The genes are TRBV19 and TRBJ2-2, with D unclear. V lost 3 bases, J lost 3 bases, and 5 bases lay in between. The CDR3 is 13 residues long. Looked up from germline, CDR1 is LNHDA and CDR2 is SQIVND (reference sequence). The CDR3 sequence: CASSISDTGELFF. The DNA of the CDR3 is TGTGCCAGTAGTATTTCGGACACCGGGGAGCTGTTTTTT.

The CDR3 DNA sequence: TGTGCCAGCAGCTCCGGGACAGGGATTTACAATGAGCAGTTCTTC. Amino acid sequence: CASSSGTGIYNEQFF. The rearrangement uses TRBV5-6 and TRBJ2-1, with TRBD1 matching 9 bases. CDR3 length: 15 amino acids. With 3 bases clipped from V and 4 bases from J, the junction kept 5 bases outside the gene matches. Germline V CDR1 and CDR2: SGHDT, YYEEEE.

In nucleotides, the CDR3 is TGTGCCAGCAGTTATTTCGAGGAGGATCAGCCCCAGCATTTT. It is translated as CASSYFEEDQPQHF. V usage is TRBV6-6 and J usage is TRBJ1-5, with D uncertain. Germline V lookup: CDR1 MNHNY, CDR2 SVGAGI (reference sequence). The CDR3 is 14 amino acids. The ends were cut back, 3 bases at V and 5 bases at J, with 11 bases in the middle.

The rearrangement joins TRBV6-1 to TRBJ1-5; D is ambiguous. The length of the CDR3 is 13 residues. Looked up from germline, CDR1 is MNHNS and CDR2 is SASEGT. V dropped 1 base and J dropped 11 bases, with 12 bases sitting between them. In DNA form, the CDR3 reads TGTGCCAGCAGTGAAGTTAGGAAGGAGGCCCAGCATTTT. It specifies CASSEVRKEAQHF.

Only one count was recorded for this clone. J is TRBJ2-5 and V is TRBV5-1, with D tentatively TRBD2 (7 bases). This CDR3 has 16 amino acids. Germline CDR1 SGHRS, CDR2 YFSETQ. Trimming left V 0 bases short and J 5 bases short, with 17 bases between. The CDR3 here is CASSLDQKRGGETQYF. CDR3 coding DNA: TGCGCCAGCAGCTTGGACCAGAAGAGGGGGGGGGAGACCCAGTACTTC. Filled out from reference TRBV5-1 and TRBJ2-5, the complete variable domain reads KAGVTQTPRYLIKTRGQQVTLSCSPISGHRSVSWYQQTPGQGLQFLFEYFSETQRNKGNFPGRFSGRQFSNSRSEMNVSTLELGDSALYLCASSLDQKRGGETQYFGPGTRLLVL.

Here the CDR3 reads CASSDPQGLGAAFF. The DNA of the CDR3 is TGTGCCAGCAGTGATCCACAGGGCTTGGGTGCAGCTTTCTTT. The rearrangement joins TRBV6-1 to TRBJ1-1; TRBD1 is a possible D gene (6 bases). The length of the CDR3 is 14 residues. Trimming took 3 bases from V and 10 from J, leaving 18 bases between them. CDR1 MNHNS and CDR2 SASEGT come from the germline V gene.

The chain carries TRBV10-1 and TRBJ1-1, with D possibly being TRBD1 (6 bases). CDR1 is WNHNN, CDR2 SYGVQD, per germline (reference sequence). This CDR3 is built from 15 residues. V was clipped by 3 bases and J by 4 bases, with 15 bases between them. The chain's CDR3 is CASSDPGQPSTEAFF. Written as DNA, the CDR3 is TGCGCCAGCAGTGACCCAGGACAGCCGAGCACTGAAGCTTTCTTT.